This T cell receptor beta chain came from a study of blood T cell repertoires in COVID-19. Overall study context: Sites across the United States, Italy and Spain contributed samples from acute and convalescent COVID-19.

Individuals drawn from 20 to 25 US areas were about 18 to 95 years old. Donors in Cohort 3 counted as recovered after two negative PCRs, clearance, or symptom resolution. The authors' processing: The assay estimated nucleated cells by amplifying reference gene primers. The assay was immunoSEQ multiplex PCR, and TCRdb's table has in-frame clones only and misses some. V, J and clone size are those of that table, while D and trimming were read from the DNA. Among about 390,000 clones listed, approximately 87% were seen once. The CDR3 covers 14 residues. The V and J ends lost 0 bases and 8 bases respectively, with 14 bases between them. Germline CDR1 is SGHRS and CDR2 is YFSETQ.

The sequencing input was PBMCs or T cells enriched from blood (not recorded which). The gene calls are TRBV5-1 and TRBJ1-2; no clear D. The sequence came from a woman in her fifties or sixties who had recovered from COVID-19. CDR3 region: CASSLEPWAGGYTF. CDR3 DNA sequence: TGCGCCAGCAGCTTGGAGCCCTGGGCGGGGGGCTACACCTTC.